These T cell receptor beta chains were read from a single sample in a study of blood T cell repertoires in COVID-19. Assay: immunoSEQ multiplex PCR; the TCRdb copy retains only in-frame clones and omits some. This sample yields fewer than 200,000 clones, of which more than 70% are seen a single time; roughly 18% belongs to the top ten. The sample comprised PBMCs or T cells enriched from blood (not recorded which). The source is a man aged 55 to 70 who had recovered from COVID-19. The CDR3 runs from the conserved cysteine through the conserved F or W. A D gene is named only where the DNA matches it firmly. Size tells how often a clone was seen (once, few, many) or the class of an expanded clone, and some rows leave it out.

TRBD2 TRBJ2-5 TRBV2 - CASSDGRTSGRGETQYF TGTGCCAGCAGTGATGGGCGGACTAGCGGGAGGGGCGAGACCCAGTACTTC
TRBD2 TRBJ2-1 TRBV9 - CASSVYSSGGHNEQFF TGTGCCAGCAGCGTATATTCTAGCGGGGGACACAATGAGCAGTTCTTC
- TRBJ1-2 TRBV6-5 few CASSYSMGGQGGYTF TGTGCCAGCAGTTACTCGATGGGGGGGCAGGGTGGCTACACCTTC
TRBD2 TRBJ2-7 TRBV9 few CASSGSGDYEQYF TGTGCCAGCAGCGGGAGCGGGGACTACGAGCAGTACTTC
- TRBJ2-1 TRBV5-6 many CASSFSGSNNEQFF TGTGCCAGCAGCTTTTCCGGGAGCAACAATGAGCAGTTCTTC
- TRBJ2-5 TRBV14 - CASSLLRQLGVETQYF TGTGCCAGCAGCCTACTTAGACAGTTGGGTGTAGAGACCCAGTACTTC
TRBD2 TRBJ2-5 TRBV9 once CASSPGEGRRQETQYF TGTGCCAGCAGCCCGGGGGAGGGCCGTAGACAAGAGACCCAGTACTTC
- TRBJ2-2 TRBV9 - CASSVGTSNTGELFF TGTGCCAGCAGCGTAGGGACATCCAACACCGGGGAGCTGTTTTTT
- TRBJ1-1 TRBV30 - CAWTIGGVDTEAFF TGTGCCTGGACAATCGGCGGGGTGGACACTGAAGCTTTCTTT
- TRBJ2-2 TRBV19 - CASSMRAGATGELFF TGTGCCAGTAGTATGCGAGCGGGTGCGACCGGGGAGCTGTTTTTT
TRBD1 TRBJ1-4 TRBV7-2 - CASSHRGEKLFF TGTGCCAGCAGCCACAGGGGCGAAAAACTGTTTTTT
- TRBJ1-2 TRBV7-9 - CASSPGGARDHGGYTF TGTGCCAGCAGCCCGGGGGGCGCCAGGGATCACGGTGGCTACACCTTC
TRBD1 TRBJ1-5 TRBV30 - CAWRDRANQPQHF TGTGCCTGGAGGGACAGGGCCAATCAGCCCCAGCATTTT
- TRBJ1-1 TRBV5-1 - CASSLTPNTEAFF TGCGCCAGCAGCTTGACACCTAACACTGAAGCTTTCTTT
TRBD1 TRBJ2-1 TRBV5-4 few CASSPGFGDREQFF TGTGCCAGCAGCCCCGGGTTCGGGGACAGAGAGCAGTTCTTC
TRBD1 TRBJ1-5 TRBV6-5 - CASRGRTGQNQPQHF TGTGCCAGCAGGGGTCGGACAGGACAAAATCAGCCCCAGCATTTT
- TRBJ1-1 TRBV21-1 few CASSIRAPDEAFF TGTGCCAGCAGCATAAGAGCGCCGGATGAAGCTTTCTTT
TRBD1 TRBJ1-5 TRBV29-1 - CSVSTGHSNQPQHF TGCAGCGTATCGACAGGGCATAGCAATCAGCCCCAGCATTTT